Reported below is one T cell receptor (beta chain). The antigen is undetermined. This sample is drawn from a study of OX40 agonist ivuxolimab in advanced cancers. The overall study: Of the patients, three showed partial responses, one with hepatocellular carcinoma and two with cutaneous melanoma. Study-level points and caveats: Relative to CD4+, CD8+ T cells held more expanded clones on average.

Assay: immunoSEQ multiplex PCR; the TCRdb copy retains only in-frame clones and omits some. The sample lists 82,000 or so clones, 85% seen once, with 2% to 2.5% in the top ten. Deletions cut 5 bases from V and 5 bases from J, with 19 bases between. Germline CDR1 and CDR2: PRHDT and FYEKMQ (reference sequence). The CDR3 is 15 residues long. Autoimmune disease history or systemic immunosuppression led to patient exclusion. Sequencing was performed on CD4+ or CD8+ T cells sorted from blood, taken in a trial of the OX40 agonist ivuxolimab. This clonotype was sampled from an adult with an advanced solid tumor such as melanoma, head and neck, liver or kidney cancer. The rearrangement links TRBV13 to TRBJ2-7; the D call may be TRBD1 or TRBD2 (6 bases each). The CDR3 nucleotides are TGTGCCAGCAGCCGATGGGGGGCCGGTTTGGACGAGCAGTACTTC. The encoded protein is CASSRWGAGLDEQYF.